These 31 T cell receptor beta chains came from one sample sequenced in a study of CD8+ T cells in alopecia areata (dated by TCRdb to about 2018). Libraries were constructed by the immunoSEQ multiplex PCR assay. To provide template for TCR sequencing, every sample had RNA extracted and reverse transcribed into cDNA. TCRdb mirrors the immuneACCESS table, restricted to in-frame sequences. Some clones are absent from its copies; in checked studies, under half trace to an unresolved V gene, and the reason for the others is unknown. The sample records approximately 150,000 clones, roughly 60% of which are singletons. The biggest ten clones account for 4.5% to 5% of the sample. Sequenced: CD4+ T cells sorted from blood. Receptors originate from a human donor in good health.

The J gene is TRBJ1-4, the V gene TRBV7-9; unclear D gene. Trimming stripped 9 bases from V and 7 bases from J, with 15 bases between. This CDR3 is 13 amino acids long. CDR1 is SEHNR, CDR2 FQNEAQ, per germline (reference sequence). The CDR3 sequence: CASLGRAGEKLFF. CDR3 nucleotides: TGTGCCAGTCTAGGACGGGCCGGTGAAAAACTGTTTTTT.

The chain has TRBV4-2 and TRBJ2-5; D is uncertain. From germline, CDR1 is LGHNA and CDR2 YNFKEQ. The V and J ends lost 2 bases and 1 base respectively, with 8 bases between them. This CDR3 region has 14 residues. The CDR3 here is CASSQRRSQETQYF. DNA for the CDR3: TGTGCCAGCAGCCAACGGCGGAGCCAAGAGACCCAGTACTTC.

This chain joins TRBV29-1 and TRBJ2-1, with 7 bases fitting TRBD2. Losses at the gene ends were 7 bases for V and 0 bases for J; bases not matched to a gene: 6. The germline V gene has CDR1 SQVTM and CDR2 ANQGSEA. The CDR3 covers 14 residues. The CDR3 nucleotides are TGCAGCGACCGAGCGGGGAGCTCCTACAATGAGCAGTTCTTC. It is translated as CSDRAGSSYNEQFF.

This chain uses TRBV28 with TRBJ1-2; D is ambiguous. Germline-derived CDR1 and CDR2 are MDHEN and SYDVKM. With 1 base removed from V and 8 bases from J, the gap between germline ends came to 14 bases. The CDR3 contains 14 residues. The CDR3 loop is CASSLYPSNDGYTF. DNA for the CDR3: TGTGCCAGCAGTTTATATCCTTCCAATGACGGCTACACCTTC.

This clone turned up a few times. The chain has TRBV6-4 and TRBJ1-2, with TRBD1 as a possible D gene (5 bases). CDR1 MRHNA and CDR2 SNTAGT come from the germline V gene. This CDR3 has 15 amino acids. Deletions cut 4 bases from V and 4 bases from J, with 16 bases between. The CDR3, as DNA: TGTGCCAGCAGTGGGGAGCCGGGGACGGGCTATGGCTACACCTTC. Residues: CASSGEPGTGYGYTF.

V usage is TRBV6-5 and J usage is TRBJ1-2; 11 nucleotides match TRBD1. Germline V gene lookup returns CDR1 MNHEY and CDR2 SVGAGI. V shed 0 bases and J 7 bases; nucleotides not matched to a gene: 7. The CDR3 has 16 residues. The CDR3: CASSYSRGQGARGYTF. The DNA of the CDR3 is TGTGCCAGCAGTTACTCGAGAGGACAGGGGGCCCGTGGCTACACCTTC.

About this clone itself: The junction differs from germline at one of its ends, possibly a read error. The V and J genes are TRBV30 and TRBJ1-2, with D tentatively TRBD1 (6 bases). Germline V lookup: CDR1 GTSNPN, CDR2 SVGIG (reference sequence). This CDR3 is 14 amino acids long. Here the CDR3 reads CARSGDLGGHGYTF. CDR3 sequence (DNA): TGTGCCCGGAGTGGAGACTTAGGGGGGCACGGCTACACCTTC. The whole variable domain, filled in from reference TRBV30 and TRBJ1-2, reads SQTIHQWPATLVQPVGSPLSLECTVEGTSNPNLYWYRQAAGRGLQLLFYSVGIGQISSEVPQNLSASRPQDRQFILSSKKLLLSDSGFYLCARSGDLGGHGYTFGSGTRLTVV.

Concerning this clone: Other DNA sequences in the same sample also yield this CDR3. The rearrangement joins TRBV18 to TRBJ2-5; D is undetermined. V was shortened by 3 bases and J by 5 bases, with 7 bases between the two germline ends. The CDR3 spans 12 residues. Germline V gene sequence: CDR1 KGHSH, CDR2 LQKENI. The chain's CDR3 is CASSPLEETQYF. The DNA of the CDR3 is TGTGCCAGCTCACCTCTTGAGGAGACCCAGTACTTC.

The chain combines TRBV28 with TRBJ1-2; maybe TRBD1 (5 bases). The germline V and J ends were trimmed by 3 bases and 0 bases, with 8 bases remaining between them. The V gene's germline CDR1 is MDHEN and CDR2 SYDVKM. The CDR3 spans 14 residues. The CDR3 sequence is CASSLRQSNYGYTF. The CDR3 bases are TGTGCCAGCAGTTTGCGACAGTCTAACTATGGCTACACCTTC.

The CDR3 nucleotides read TGTGCCAGCAGCTTAAGAATGGGGCCTAGCGGGGACCAAGAGACCCAGTACTTC. It encodes CASSLRMGPSGDQETQYF. The chain combines TRBV11-2 with TRBJ2-5, with 9 bases aligning to TRBD2. The CDR3 extends over 18 amino acids. Trimming took 2 bases from V and 0 from J; bases not matched to a gene: 10. Germline assignment: CDR1 SGHAT and CDR2 FQNNGV.

The CDR3 is CASVREADTQYF. For the CDR3, the DNA is TGTGCCAGCGTGCGGGAGGCAGATACGCAGTATTTT. The rearrangement links TRBV7-9 to TRBJ2-3; TRBD2 matches 8 bases. The germline V gene has CDR1 SEHNR and CDR2 FQNEAQ (reference sequence). V shed 8 bases, J shed 4 bases, and the junction held 2 bases outside the gene matches. This CDR3 comprises 12 residues.

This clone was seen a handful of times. The chain's CDR3 is CASSQTGLAGGLFSYNEQFF. DNA of the CDR3: TGTGCCAGCAGCCAGACAGGACTAGCGGGGGGACTTTTCTCCTACAATGAGCAGTTCTTC. The chain uses TRBV4-2 and TRBJ2-1, with 14 bases aligning to TRBD2. The CDR3 is 20 amino acids. J lost 0 bases, V lost 3 bases, and 10 bases had no gene match. CDR1 and CDR2 from the germline V gene are LGHNA and YNFKEQ.

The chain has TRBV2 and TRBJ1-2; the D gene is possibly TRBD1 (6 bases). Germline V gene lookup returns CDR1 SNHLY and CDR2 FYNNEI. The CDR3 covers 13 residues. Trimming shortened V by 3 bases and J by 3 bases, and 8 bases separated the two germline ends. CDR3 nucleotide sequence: TGTGCCAGCAGTGAGGGGGGGCACTATGGCTACACCTTC. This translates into CASSEGGHYGYTF.

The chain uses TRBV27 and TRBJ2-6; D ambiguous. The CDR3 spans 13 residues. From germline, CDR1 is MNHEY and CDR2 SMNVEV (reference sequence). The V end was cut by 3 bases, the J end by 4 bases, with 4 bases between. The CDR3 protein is CASSFGGANVLTF. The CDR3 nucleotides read TGTGCCAGCAGTTTCGGGGGGGCCAACGTCCTGACTTTC.

CDR3 sequence (DNA): TGTGCCATCAGCCGTACAGGGTTCAATCAGCCCCAGCATTTT. Its translation is CAISRTGFNQPQHF. V gene TRBV10-3 combines with J gene TRBJ1-5; tentative D call: TRBD1 (6 bases). The CDR3 totals 14 residues. Germline-derived CDR1 and CDR2 are ENHRY and SYGVKD. V was pared by 6 bases and J by 3 bases, with 12 bases between.

The CDR3 DNA reads TGTGCCAGCAGGCAACAGGGAATGAACACTGAAGCTTTCTTT. Its translation is CASRQQGMNTEAFF. The chain is built from TRBV7-9 and TRBJ1-1, with D possibly being TRBD1 (6 bases). CDR1 SEHNR and CDR2 FQNEAQ come from the germline V gene (reference sequence). V was clipped by 6 bases and J by 0 bases, with 11 bases between them. This CDR3 spans 14 amino acids.

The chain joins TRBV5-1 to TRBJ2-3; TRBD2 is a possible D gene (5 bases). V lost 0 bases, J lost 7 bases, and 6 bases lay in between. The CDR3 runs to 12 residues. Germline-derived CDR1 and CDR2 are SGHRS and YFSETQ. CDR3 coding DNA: TGCGCCAGCAGCTTGGACGGGAATACGCAGTATTTT. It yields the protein CASSLDGNTQYF. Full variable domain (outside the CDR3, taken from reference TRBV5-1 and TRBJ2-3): KAGVTQTPRYLIKTRGQQVTLSCSPISGHRSVSWYQQTPGQGLQFLFEYFSETQRNKGNFPGRFSGRQFSNSRSEMNVSTLELGDSALYLCASSLDGNTQYFGPGTRLTVL.

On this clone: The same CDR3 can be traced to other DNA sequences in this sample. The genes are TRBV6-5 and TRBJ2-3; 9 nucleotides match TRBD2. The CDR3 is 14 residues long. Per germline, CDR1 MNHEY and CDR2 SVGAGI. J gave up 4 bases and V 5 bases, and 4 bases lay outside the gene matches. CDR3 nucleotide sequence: TGTGCCAGCAGTCAGGGACTAGCCTCAGATACGCAGTATTTT. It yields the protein CASSQGLASDTQYF.

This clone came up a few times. CDR3 in DNA: TGTGCCAGCAGTGTTAGGACAGGGACTAACTATGGCTACACCTTC. This gives the protein CASSVRTGTNYGYTF. This chain links TRBV28 with TRBJ1-2; 8 nucleotides line up with TRBD1. CDR3 length equals 15 residues. J lost 0 bases, V lost 5 bases, and 5 bases had no gene match. Germline-derived CDR1 and CDR2 are MDHEN and SYDVKM.

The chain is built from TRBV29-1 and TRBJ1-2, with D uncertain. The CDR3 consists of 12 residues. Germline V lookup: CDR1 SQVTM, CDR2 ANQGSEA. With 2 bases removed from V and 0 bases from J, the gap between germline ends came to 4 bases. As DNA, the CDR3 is TGCAGCGTTGAACCAGCTAACTATGGCTACACCTTC. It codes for CSVEPANYGYTF.

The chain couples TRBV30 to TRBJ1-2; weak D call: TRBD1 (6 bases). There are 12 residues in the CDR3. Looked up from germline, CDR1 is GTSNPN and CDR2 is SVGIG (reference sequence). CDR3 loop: CAGGRPSYGYTF. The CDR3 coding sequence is TGTGCGGGGGGCAGACCGAGCTATGGCTACACCTTC.

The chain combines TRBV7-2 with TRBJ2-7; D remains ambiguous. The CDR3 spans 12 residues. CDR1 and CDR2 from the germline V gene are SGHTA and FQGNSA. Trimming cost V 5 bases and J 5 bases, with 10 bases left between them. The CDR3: CASSQYKDEQYF. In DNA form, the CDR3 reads TGTGCCAGCAGCCAGTACAAGGACGAGCAGTACTTC.

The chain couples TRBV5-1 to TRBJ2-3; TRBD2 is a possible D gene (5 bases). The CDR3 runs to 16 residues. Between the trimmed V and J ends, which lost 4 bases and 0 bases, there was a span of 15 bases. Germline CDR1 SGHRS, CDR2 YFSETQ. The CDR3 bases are TGCGCCAGCAGCGCCGGAACCGGAGGTAGCACAGATACGCAGTATTTT. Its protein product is CASSAGTGGSTDTQYF.

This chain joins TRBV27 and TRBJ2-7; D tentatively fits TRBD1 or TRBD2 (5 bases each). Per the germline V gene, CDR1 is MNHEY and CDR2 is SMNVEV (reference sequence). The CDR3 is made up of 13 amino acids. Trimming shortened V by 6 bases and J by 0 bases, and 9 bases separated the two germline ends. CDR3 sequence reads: CASRGESSYEQYF. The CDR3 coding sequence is TGTGCCAGCAGGGGGGAGAGCTCCTACGAGCAGTACTTC.

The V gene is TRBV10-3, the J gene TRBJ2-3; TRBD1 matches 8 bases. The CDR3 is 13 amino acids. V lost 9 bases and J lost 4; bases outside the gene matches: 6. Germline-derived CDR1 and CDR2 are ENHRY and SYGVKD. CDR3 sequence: CAIRSGGSDTQYF. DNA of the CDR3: TGTGCCATTCGGTCAGGGGGCTCAGATACGCAGTATTTT.

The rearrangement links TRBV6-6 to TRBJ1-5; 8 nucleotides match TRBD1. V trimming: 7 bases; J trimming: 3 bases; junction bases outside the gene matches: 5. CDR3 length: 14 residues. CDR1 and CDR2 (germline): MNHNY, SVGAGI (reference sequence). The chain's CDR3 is CASNPGGTNQPQHF. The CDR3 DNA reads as TGTGCCAGCAACCCAGGGGGCACCAATCAGCCCCAGCATTTT.

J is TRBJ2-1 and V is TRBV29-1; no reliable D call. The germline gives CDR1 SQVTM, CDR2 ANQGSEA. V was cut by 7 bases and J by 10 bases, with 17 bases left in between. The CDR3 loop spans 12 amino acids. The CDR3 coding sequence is TGCAGCGCAATTATACCGTTGAGCGAGCAGTTCTTC. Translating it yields CSAIIPLSEQFF.

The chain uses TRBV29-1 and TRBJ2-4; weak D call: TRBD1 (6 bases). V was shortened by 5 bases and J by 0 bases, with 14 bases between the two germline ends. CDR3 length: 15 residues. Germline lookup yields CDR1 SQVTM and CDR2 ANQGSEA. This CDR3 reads CSVYIGGRAKNIQYF. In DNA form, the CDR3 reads TGCAGCGTTTATATTGGGGGCCGAGCCAAAAACATTCAGTACTTC.

CDR3 bases: TGTGCCAGCAGCCCAGGGGACAGGGTGCACACCATATATTTT. It codes for CASSPGDRVHTIYF. V usage is TRBV6-5 and J usage is TRBJ1-3; 9 bases fit TRBD1. Germline CDR1 MNHEY, CDR2 SVGAGI. The CDR3 is 14 residues long. V lost 6 bases and J lost 8; bases outside the gene matches: 8.

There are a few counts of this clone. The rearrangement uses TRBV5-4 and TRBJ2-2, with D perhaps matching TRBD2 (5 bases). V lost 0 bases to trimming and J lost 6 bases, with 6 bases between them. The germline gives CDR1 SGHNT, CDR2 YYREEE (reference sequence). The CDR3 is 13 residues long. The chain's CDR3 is CASSLGGSGELFF. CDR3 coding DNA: TGTGCCAGCAGCTTGGGAGGGTCCGGGGAGCTGTTTTTT.

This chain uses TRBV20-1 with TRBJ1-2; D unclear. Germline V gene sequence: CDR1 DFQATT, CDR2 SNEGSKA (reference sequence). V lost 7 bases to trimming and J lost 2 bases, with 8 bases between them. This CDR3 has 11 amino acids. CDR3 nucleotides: TGCAGTGTCAAGAGAAACTATGGCTACACCTTC. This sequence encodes CSVKRNYGYTF.